These 23 T cell receptor beta chains were sequenced from one sample in a study of T cells after yellow fever vaccination. TCRdb itself ran the 5' RACE reads through MiXCR, one entry per CDR3 protein. Of 450,000 to 600,000 distinct CDR3 sequences in the sample, around 17% were seen once. Sample: PBMCs, taken around 5 days after the first yellow fever vaccination. These receptors originate from a man between 18 and 29 years old who received the YFV17D yellow fever vaccine.

The V gene is TRBV10-3, the J gene TRBJ2-5, with unresolved D. V shed 3 bases and J shed 4 bases, with 6 bases lying between them. The CDR3 consists of 12 residues. In germline, CDR1 is ENHRY, CDR2 SYGVKD. The CDR3 here is CAISDGVETQYF. CDR3 coding DNA: TGTGCCATCAGTGACGGTGTAGAGACCCAGTACTTC.

The chain links TRBV12-5 to TRBJ2-1; either TRBD1 or TRBD2 may supply D (6 bases each). This CDR3 contains 16 residues. Trimming cost V 0 bases and J 4 bases, with 13 bases left between them. Germline lookup yields CDR1 LGHNT and CDR2 FRNRAP. The CDR3, as DNA: TGTGCTAGTGGTTTGGTACTGGGGGGCCCGTACAATGAGCAGTTCTTC. Amino acids: CASGLVLGGPYNEQFF.

The sample holds a few counts of this clonotype. This chain links TRBV4-1 with TRBJ2-5, with 8 bases lining up with TRBD1. Germline trimming cut 4 bases from V and 5 bases from J; bases unmatched to any gene: 6. This CDR3 contains 14 residues. In germline, CDR1 is MGHRA, CDR2 YSYEKL. The CDR3 loop reads CASSLWTGTETQYF. CDR3 DNA sequence: TGCGCCAGCAGCCTCTGGACAGGGACGGAGACCCAGTACTTC.

This clonotype was detected a few times. The gene calls are TRBV7-9 and TRBJ2-5, with a tentative D call TRBD2 (5 bases). The V gene lost 3 bases and the J gene lost 3 bases, with 20 bases spanning the gap. CDR3 length: 17 residues. From germline, CDR1 is SEHNR and CDR2 FQNEAQ (reference sequence). The CDR3 region has the DNA TGTGCCAGCAGCTTTAGGCGGGCCAGGAGGCTTGAAGAGACCCAGTACTTC. Amino acid sequence: CASSFRRARRLEETQYF.

The J gene is TRBJ2-1, the V gene TRBV9, with TRBD1 matching 7 bases. The J segment lost 0 bases and the V segment lost 4 bases, leaving 4 bases of the junction unmatched. The germline V gene has CDR1 SGDLS and CDR2 YYNGEE. The CDR3 runs 15 residues. The CDR3 loop reads CASSSRDSSYNEQFF. DNA for the CDR3: TGTGCCAGCAGCTCTCGGGACAGCTCCTACAATGAGCAGTTCTTC.

This clonotype was counted only a few times. One end of the junction does not line up with germline, which may come from a read error. The rearrangement uses TRBV12-3 or TRBV12-4 and TRBJ1-3; D gene unclear. CDR3 size: 15 residues. In DNA, the CDR3 is TGTGCCGGCAGGCCGTCGGGCCCCTCTGGAAACACCATATATTTT. Protein: CAGRPSGPSGNTIYF.

This clonotype was seen a few times. The chain recombines TRBV6-2 or TRBV6-3 with TRBJ2-1; 10 nucleotides line up with TRBD2. The V and J ends lost 7 bases and 6 bases, in that order; junction bases with no gene match: 9. This CDR3 is built from 15 residues. CDR1 and CDR2 (germline): MNHEY, SVGEGT. In nucleotides, the CDR3 is TGTGCCAGCAATTTTCTAGCGGGGGCCCTCAATGAGCAGTTCTTC. It codes for CASNFLAGALNEQFF.

This clonotype was counted only a few times. The CDR3 sequence: CASRGGLNNEQFF. CDR3 bases: TGTGCCAGCAGAGGGGGTCTTAACAATGAGCAGTTCTTC. This chain connects TRBV6-1 to TRBJ2-1, with D perhaps TRBD1 (6 bases). Germline V gene sequence: CDR1 MNHNS, CDR2 SASEGT. The CDR3 runs 13 residues. Between the trimmed V and J ends, which lost 6 bases and 5 bases, there was a span of 11 bases.

Only a few counts were recorded for this clonotype. The chain has TRBV4-3 and TRBJ1-3; 7 bases align to TRBD1. The germline gives CDR1 LGHNA, CDR2 YSLEER. The junction had 15 bases not matched to a gene; V was cut back by 1 base and J by 3 bases. The CDR3 contains 19 residues. The CDR3 protein is CASSQVGQPSHRDGNTIYF. The CDR3 DNA is TGCGCCAGCAGCCAAGTGGGACAGCCGAGCCACCGGGATGGAAACACCATATATTTT.

This clonotype appeared a few times. This chain joins TRBV12-3 or TRBV12-4 and TRBJ2-3; D gene uncertain. The CDR3 totals 13 residues. V was pared by 5 bases and J by 5 bases, with 11 bases between. In DNA, the CDR3 is TGTGCCAGCAGTCTGACACCTCGAGATACGCAGTATTTT. It codes for CASSLTPRDTQYF.

This clonotype was counted a few times. This chain uses TRBV7-9 with TRBJ2-3; D remains ambiguous. Germline V gives CDR1 SEHNR, CDR2 FQNEAQ (reference sequence). Trimming took off 0 bases at V and 2 bases at J, with 12 bases between the two ends. The CDR3 contains 16 residues. The CDR3 sequence: CASSLASILNTDTQYF. In DNA form, the CDR3 reads TGTGCCAGCAGCTTAGCGTCAATTTTGAACACAGATACGCAGTATTTT.

The V call is TRBV19, the J call TRBJ2-1, with a possible D match to TRBD1 (5 bases). Per germline, CDR1 LNHDA and CDR2 SQIVND (reference sequence). This CDR3 spans 13 amino acids. Trimming took 2 bases from V and 14 from J, leaving 16 bases between them. The CDR3 DNA reads TGTGCCAGTAGTATAAGGGCAGGGTCGGATGAGTTCTTC. Amino acids: CASSIRAGSDEFF.

The CDR3 bases are TGCAGTGCTAGAGAGGGGGTTCTGGGCTACACCTTC. Its translation: CSAREGVLGYTF. V is TRBV20-1 and J is TRBJ1-2, with D possibly matching TRBD1 (5 bases). Germline CDR1 DFQATT, CDR2 SNEGSKA (reference sequence). Deletions cut 0 bases from V and 8 bases from J, with 10 bases between. The length of the CDR3 is 12 residues.

The chain links TRBV12-3 or TRBV12-4 to TRBJ1-2; weak D call: TRBD1 (6 bases). This CDR3 comprises 14 residues. Trimming removed 6 bases from V and 7 bases from J, with 18 bases in between. CDR3 in amino acids: CASRTDRRGAGYTF. CDR3 DNA sequence: TGTGCCAGCAGAACCGACAGGAGGGGGGCTGGCTACACCTTC.

This clonotype was detected only a few times. The rearrangement joins TRBV4-3 to TRBJ2-3, with 8 positions matching TRBD2. Germline loops: CDR1 LGHNA, CDR2 YSLEER. V was pared by 0 bases and J by 2 bases, with 4 bases of the junction left unmatched. The CDR3 is 16 amino acids. The CDR3 DNA reads as TGCGCCAGCAGCCAAGACGGGGGGGACTTCACAGATACGCAGTATTTT. This gives the protein CASSQDGGDFTDTQYF.

This clonotype was seen ten or more times. V usage is TRBV12-3 or TRBV12-4 and J usage is TRBJ1-6; a possible D gene is TRBD1 (6 bases). This CDR3 comprises 15 residues. Trimming removed 5 bases at V and 7 bases at J, with 15 bases between. CDR3 DNA: TGTGCCAGCAGTATACAGGGATTTAGCAATTCACCCCTCCACTTT. It translates to CASSIQGFSNSPLHF.

In this sample, this clonotype turned up many times. The V call is TRBV12-3 or TRBV12-4, the J call TRBJ1-4; D is perhaps TRBD1 (5 bases). Trimming took off 5 bases at V and 8 bases at J, with 18 bases between the two ends. The CDR3 contains 15 residues. The CDR3 nucleotides are TGTGCCAGCAGTATCAATTCAGGGAAGGGCGAAAAACTGTTTTTT. Residues: CASSINSGKGEKLFF.

This clonotype was counted only a few times. One end of the junction is discordant with germline, which a read error may explain. The chain carries TRBV9 and TRBJ2-7; no clear D gene. Germline V gene data show CDR1 as SGDLS and CDR2 as YYNGEE. The CDR3 spans 12 residues. CDR3 region: CASSAGEDLVVF. The CDR3 DNA reads TGTGCCAGCAGCGCCGGAGAGGATCTAGTAGTATTC.

This clonotype was seen more than once but under ten times. This chain uses TRBV7-9 with TRBJ2-2; a possible D gene is TRBD1 (5 bases). The germline V gene has CDR1 SEHNR and CDR2 FQNEAQ (reference sequence). With 6 bases removed from V and 2 bases from J, the gap between germline ends came to 10 bases. The CDR3 totals 14 residues. CDR3 in amino acids: CASRTAPNTGELFF. The CDR3 nucleotides are TGTGCCAGCAGGACAGCGCCAAACACCGGGGAGCTGTTTTTT. The entire variable domain, with the rest obtained from reference TRBV7-9 and TRBJ2-2, is as follows: DTGVSQNPRHKITKRGQNVTFRCDPISEHNRLYWYRQTLGQGPEFLTYFQNEAQLEKSRLLSDRFSAERPKGSFSTLEIQRTEQGDSAMYLCASRTAPNTGELFFGEGSRLTVL.

This clonotype was detected a few times. The chain employs TRBV24-1 and TRBJ2-1; D perhaps matches TRBD1 (5 bases). Germline values: CDR1 KGHDR, CDR2 SFDVKD. Between the trimmed V and J ends, which lost 7 bases and 8 bases, there was a span of 14 bases. CDR3 length: 13 amino acids. The CDR3: CATRDQGSDEQFF. CDR3 nucleotide sequence: TGTGCCACCAGGGACCAGGGTTCCGATGAGCAGTTCTTC.

This chain joins TRBV21-1 and TRBJ1-1; no check of the table's D call, TRBD1, against the DNA was made. TRBV21-1 is assigned pseudogene status. This CDR3 spans 18 amino acids. The CDR3 reads CASSKIGADVTTNTEAFF. The DNA of the CDR3 is TGTGCCAGCAGCAAGATTGGGGCGGATGTTACCACGAACACTGAAGCTTTCTTT.

The J gene is TRBJ2-1, the V gene TRBV6-5, with 9 bases matching TRBD1. Trimming removed 1 base from V and 7 bases from J; junction bases left unmatched: 11. CDR1 and CDR2 (germline): MNHEY, SVGAGI. The CDR3 spans 17 residues. The CDR3 region has the DNA TGTGCCAGCAGTTACTGGGATCCGACAGGGGGATGGAATGAGCAGTTCTTC. It encodes CASSYWDPTGGWNEQFF.

This clonotype was observed a handful of times. This chain connects TRBV29-1 to TRBJ2-3, with a weak D call TRBD2 (6 bases). The CDR3 spans 14 residues. Trimming removed 7 bases from V and 2 bases from J, with 16 bases in between. Germline values: CDR1 SQVTM, CDR2 ANQGSEA. CDR3: CSASRTGDTDTQYF. The CDR3 DNA reads TGCAGCGCCAGCAGGACGGGGGACACAGATACGCAGTATTTT.